A single sample is the source of the 18 T cell receptor beta chains below, sequenced in a study of blood T cell repertoires in COVID-19. Produced via immunoSEQ multiplex PCR; TCRdb's table is partial and in-frame only. The sample has fewer than 250,000 clones; roughly four fifths are singletons. Sequenced material: PBMCs or T cells enriched from blood (not recorded which). Receptor source: a woman in her forties who had been exposed to COVID-19.

This clone was observed a handful of times. Germline and junction disagree at one end, which may indicate a read error. J is TRBJ1-2 and V is TRBV19, with 7 bases identical to TRBD1. This CDR3 is built from 17 residues. The germline gives CDR1 LNHDA, CDR2 SQIVND (reference sequence). In nucleotides, the CDR3 is TGCGCCCGCCTGGACTCGGTAGGGGGCGCATGGCTGGGGGGCTACACCTTC. Residues: CARLDSVGGAWLGGYTF.

The rearrangement uses TRBV12-3 or TRBV12-4 and TRBJ2-1, with a tentative D call TRBD2 (5 bases). The CDR3 contains 13 residues. Trimming left V 6 bases short and J 9 bases short, with 15 bases between. CDR3 bases: TGTGCCAGCAGCCCAACTAGTCTTACTGAGCAGTTCTTC. As protein: CASSPTSLTEQFF.

This chain connects TRBV19 to TRBJ1-1; D gene ambiguous. The V end lost 10 bases, the J end lost 5 bases, and 20 bases lay between the germline ends. Germline CDR1 is LNHDA and CDR2 is SQIVND (reference sequence). CDR3 size: 14 residues. This CDR3 reads CATVDKSSGTEAFF. For the CDR3, the DNA is TGTGCCACCGTCGACAAGTCCAGTGGGACTGAAGCTTTCTTT.

The chain combines TRBV28 with TRBJ1-2, with D perhaps TRBD1 (5 bases). The CDR3 has 12 residues. Germline CDR1 MDHEN, CDR2 SYDVKM. V gave up 6 bases and J gave up 3 bases, with 8 bases separating them. The CDR3 DNA follows: TGTGCCAGCAGCTCCAGGGACTATGGCTACACCTTC. It translates to CASSSRDYGYTF.

This chain links TRBV7-8 with TRBJ2-7; 10 bases are a match to TRBD2. The length of the CDR3 is 16 residues. Unmatched junction bases numbered 10, after V lost 6 bases and J lost 2 bases. Germline V gene lookup returns CDR1 SGHVS and CDR2 FQNEAQ. The CDR3 here is CASSPKTGTSAYEQYF. The CDR3 nucleotides read TGTGCCAGCAGTCCAAAAACCGGGACTAGCGCCTACGAGCAGTACTTC.

The chain joins TRBV29-1 to TRBJ1-3; D call uncertain. Looked up from germline, CDR1 is SQVTM and CDR2 is ANQGSEA. The CDR3 is 14 amino acids. V lost 4 bases to trimming and J lost 0 bases, with 10 bases between them. Here the CDR3 DNA reads TGCAGCGTTGTCGGGGATGCCTCTGGAAACACCATATATTTT. It specifies CSVVGDASGNTIYF. Using reference TRBV29-1 and TRBJ1-3 for the parts outside the CDR3, the full variable domain is SAVISQKPSRDICQRGTSLTIQCQVDSQVTMMFWYRQQPGQSLTLIATANQGSEATYESGFVIDKFPISRPNLTFSTLTVSNMSPEDSSIYLCSVVGDASGNTIYFGEGSWLTVV.

V is TRBV3-1 (or the pseudogene TRBV3-2) and J is TRBJ2-7, with D possibly matching TRBD1 (5 bases). Germline CDR1 is LGHDT and CDR2 is YNNKEL (reference sequence). The CDR3 length is 13 residues. Trimming took 3 bases from V and 2 from J, leaving 8 bases between them. CDR3 bases: TGTGCCAGCAGCCACCCAGGGACCTACGAGCAGTACTTC. Amino acids: CASSHPGTYEQYF.

This rearrangement joins TRBV5-1 to TRBJ1-2; D gene ambiguous. The V gene's germline CDR1 is SGHRS and CDR2 YFSETQ. The ends were cut back, 0 bases at V and 0 bases at J, with 12 bases in the middle. The length of the CDR3 is 16 residues. The CDR3 region has the DNA TGCGCCAGCAGCTTGGGTTCCGACACCACTAACTATGGCTACACCTTC. This translates into CASSLGSDTTNYGYTF.

This chain joins TRBV28 and TRBJ2-7; 8 bases align to TRBD1. The CDR3 has 15 residues. CDR1 and CDR2 from the germline V gene are MDHEN and SYDVKM. V was clipped by 4 bases and J by 4 bases; unmatched bases: 9. CDR3 amino acids: CASSSHDRGRYEQYF. As DNA, the CDR3 is TGTGCCAGCAGTTCTCATGACAGGGGACGTTACGAGCAGTACTTC.

V and J are TRBV18 and TRBJ1-1, with D possibly TRBD1 on 6 matching bases. Trimming removed 2 bases at V and 5 bases at J, with 15 bases between. Germline V gene lookup returns CDR1 KGHSH and CDR2 LQKENI. The CDR3 sequence is 15 residues long. The CDR3 sequence: CASSPTQGGYTEAFF. The DNA of the CDR3 is TGTGCCAGCTCACCAACACAGGGTGGTTATACTGAAGCTTTCTTT.

The rearrangement joins TRBV3-1 (or the pseudogene TRBV3-2) to TRBJ2-5; the match to TRBD1 covers 9 bases. The CDR3 has 16 amino acids. CDR1 and CDR2 from the germline V gene are LGHDT and YNNKEL (reference sequence). V shed 1 base, J shed 5 bases, and the junction held 8 bases outside the gene matches. Here the CDR3 reads CASSQGLTGGWETQYF. CDR3 DNA sequence: TGTGCCAGCAGCCAAGGCCTGACAGGGGGATGGGAGACCCAGTACTTC.

The rearrangement links TRBV29-1 to TRBJ1-2, with no clear D. Germline V CDR1 and CDR2: SQVTM, ANQGSEA. The CDR3 is 13 amino acids. V was pared by 3 bases and J by 8 bases, with 16 bases between. In DNA form, the CDR3 reads TGCAGCGTTGAGGAGGGCAGTAAGGACGGCTACACCTTC. Translating gives CSVEEGSKDGYTF.

The chain employs TRBV19 and TRBJ1-1; 8 bases line up with TRBD1. Germline V gives CDR1 LNHDA, CDR2 SQIVND (reference sequence). The CDR3 has 14 residues. V shed 5 bases, J shed 5 bases, and the junction held 7 bases outside the gene matches. The CDR3 DNA sequence: TGTGCCAGTAGTGTCCAGGGGGCAGGAACTGAAGCTTTCTTT. Protein: CASSVQGAGTEAFF.

The chain uses TRBV10-2 and TRBJ2-7, with 8 bases identical to TRBD2. Germline CDR1 WSHSY, CDR2 SAAADI. The CDR3 runs 14 residues. V lost 6 bases and J lost 3; bases outside the gene matches: 7. Here the CDR3 reads CASSSGLDHYEQYF. The CDR3 DNA follows: TGCGCCAGCAGCTCGGGACTAGACCACTACGAGCAGTACTTC.

The V call is TRBV7-2, the J call TRBJ2-1, with a possible D match to TRBD2 (6 bases). The germline V gene encodes CDR1 SGHTA and CDR2 FQGNSA. This CDR3 has 15 amino acids. V was cut by 9 bases and J by 0 bases, with 15 bases left in between. This chain's CDR3 is CASTRRGPSYNEQFF. CDR3 bases: TGTGCCAGTACTAGGCGGGGACCCTCCTACAATGAGCAGTTCTTC.

The gene calls are TRBV30 and TRBJ1-2; TRBD1 matches at 7 bases. CDR1 is GTSNPN, CDR2 SVGIG, per germline (reference sequence). With V trimmed by 5 bases and J by 1 base, 1 base remained unmatched. The CDR3 runs 12 residues. The CDR3 here is CAWDRDNYGYTF. CDR3 DNA sequence: TGTGCCTGGGACAGGGATAACTATGGCTACACCTTC.

This clone showed up just once. This chain joins TRBV3-1 (or the pseudogene TRBV3-2) and TRBJ2-3, with TRBD1 matching 7 bases. CDR3 size: 15 residues. V gave up 6 bases and J gave up 1 base; unmatched junction bases: 7. Germline loops: CDR1 LGHDT, CDR2 YNNKEL (reference sequence). CDR3 sequence: CASRDKGQGTDTQYF. As DNA, the CDR3 is TGTGCCAGCAGAGATAAAGGACAGGGCACAGATACGCAGTATTTT.

Points on this clone: Other DNA sequences from this sample encode an identical CDR3 as well. This rearrangement joins TRBV2 to TRBJ2-2; D unresolved. CDR1 and CDR2 from the germline V gene are SNHLY and FYNNEI. The CDR3 runs 13 residues. The V end lost 4 bases, the J end lost 1 base, and 4 bases lay between the germline ends. In DNA, the CDR3 is TGTGCCAGCAGTGGTCAGAACACCGGGGAGCTGTTTTTT. Amino acids: CASSGQNTGELFF.